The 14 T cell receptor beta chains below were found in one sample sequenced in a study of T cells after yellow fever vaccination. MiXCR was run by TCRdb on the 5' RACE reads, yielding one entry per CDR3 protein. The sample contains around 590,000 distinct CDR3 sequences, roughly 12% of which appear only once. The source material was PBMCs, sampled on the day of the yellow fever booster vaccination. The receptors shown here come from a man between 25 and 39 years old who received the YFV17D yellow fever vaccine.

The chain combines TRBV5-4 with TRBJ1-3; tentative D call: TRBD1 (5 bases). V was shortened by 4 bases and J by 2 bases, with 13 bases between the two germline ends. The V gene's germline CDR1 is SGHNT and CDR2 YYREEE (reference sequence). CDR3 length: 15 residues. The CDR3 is CASSRPRDAGNTIYF. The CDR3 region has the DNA TGTGCCAGCAGCCGCCCCCGGGACGCTGGAAACACCATATATTTT.

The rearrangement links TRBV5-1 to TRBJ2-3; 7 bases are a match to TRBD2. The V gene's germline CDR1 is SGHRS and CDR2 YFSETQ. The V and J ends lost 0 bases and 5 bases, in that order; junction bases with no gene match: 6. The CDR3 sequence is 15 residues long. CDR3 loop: CASSLGAGRLDTQYF. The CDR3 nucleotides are TGCGCCAGCAGCTTGGGAGCGGGGCGCTTAGATACGCAGTATTTT.

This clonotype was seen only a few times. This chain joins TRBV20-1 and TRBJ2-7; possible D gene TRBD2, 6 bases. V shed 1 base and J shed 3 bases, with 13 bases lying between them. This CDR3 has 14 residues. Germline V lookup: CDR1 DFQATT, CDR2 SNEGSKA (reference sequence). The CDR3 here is CSARAWDSNYEQYF. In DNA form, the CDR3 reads TGCAGTGCTAGAGCCTGGGACTCGAACTACGAGCAGTACTTC.

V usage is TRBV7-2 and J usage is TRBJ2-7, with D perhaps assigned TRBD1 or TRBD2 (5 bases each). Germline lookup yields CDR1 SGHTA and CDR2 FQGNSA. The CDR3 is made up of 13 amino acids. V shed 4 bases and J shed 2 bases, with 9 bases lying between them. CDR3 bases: TGTGCCAGCAGCTCCCGGGACGCCTACGAGCAGTACTTC. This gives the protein CASSSRDAYEQYF.

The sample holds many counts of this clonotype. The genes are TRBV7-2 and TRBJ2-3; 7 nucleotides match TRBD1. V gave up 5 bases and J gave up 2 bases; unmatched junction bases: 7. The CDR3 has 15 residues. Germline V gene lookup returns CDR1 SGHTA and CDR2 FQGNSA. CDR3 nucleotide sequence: TGTGCCAGCAGCCAACCCGACAGGGCCACAGATACGCAGTATTTT. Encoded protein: CASSQPDRATDTQYF.

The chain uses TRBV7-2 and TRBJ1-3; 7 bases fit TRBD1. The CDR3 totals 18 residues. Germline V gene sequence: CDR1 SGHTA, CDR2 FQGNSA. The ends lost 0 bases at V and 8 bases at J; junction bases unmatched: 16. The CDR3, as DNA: TGTGCCAGCAGCTTAGCTCCCCCCCGGACAGGAAAACCCTACACCATATATTTT. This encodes CASSLAPPRTGKPYTIYF.

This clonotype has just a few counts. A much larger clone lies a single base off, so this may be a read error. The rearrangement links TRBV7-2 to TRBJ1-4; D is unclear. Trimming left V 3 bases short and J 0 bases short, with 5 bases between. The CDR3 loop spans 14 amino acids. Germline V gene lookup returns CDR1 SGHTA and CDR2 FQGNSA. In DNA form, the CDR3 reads TGTGCCAGCAGCTTGACATCAACTAATGAAAAACTGTTTTTT. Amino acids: CASSLTSTNEKLFF.

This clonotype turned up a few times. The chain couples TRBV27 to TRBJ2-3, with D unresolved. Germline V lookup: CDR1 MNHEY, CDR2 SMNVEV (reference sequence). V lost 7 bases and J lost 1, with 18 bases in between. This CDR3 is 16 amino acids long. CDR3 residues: CASTSLLEMGTDTQYF. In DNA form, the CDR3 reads TGTGCCAGCACCTCTTTGCTGGAGATGGGCACAGATACGCAGTATTTT.

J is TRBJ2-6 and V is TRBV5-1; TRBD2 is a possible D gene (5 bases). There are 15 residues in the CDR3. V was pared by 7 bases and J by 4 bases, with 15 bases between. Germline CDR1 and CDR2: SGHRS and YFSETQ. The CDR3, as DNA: TGCGCCAGCGGAACTGACGGGGTCGGGGCCAACGTCCTGACTTTC. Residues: CASGTDGVGANVLTF.

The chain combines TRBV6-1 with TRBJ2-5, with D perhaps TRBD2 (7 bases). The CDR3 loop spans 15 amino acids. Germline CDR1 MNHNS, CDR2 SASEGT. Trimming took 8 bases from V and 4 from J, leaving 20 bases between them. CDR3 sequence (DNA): TGTGCCAGCTCCCCTTTGGTCCGGGGGGCAGAGACCCAGTACTTC. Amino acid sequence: CASSPLVRGAETQYF.

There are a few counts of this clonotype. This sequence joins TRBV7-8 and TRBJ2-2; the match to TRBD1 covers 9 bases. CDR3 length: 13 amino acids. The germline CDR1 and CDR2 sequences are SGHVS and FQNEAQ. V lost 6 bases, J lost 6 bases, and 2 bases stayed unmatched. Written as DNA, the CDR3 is TGTGCCAGCAGGACAGGGGGGTCCGGGGAGCTGTTTTTT. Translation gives CASRTGGSGELFF.

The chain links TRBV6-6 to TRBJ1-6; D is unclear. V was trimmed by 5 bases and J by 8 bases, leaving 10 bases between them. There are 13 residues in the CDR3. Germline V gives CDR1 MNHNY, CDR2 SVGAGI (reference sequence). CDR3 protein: CASSLRRDSPLHF. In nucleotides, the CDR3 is TGTGCCAGCAGTCTACGTCGTGATTCACCCCTCCACTTT.

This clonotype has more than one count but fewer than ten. The CDR3 reads CASSQDESTGEKLFF. Written as DNA, the CDR3 is TGCGCCAGCAGCCAAGATGAATCGACAGGGGAAAAACTGTTTTTT. V and J are TRBV4-3 and TRBJ1-4; 7 bases map to TRBD1. After removal of 0 bases from V and 8 bases from J, the junction contained 6 bases not matched to a gene. Germline loops: CDR1 LGHNA, CDR2 YSLEER. The CDR3 is 15 amino acids.

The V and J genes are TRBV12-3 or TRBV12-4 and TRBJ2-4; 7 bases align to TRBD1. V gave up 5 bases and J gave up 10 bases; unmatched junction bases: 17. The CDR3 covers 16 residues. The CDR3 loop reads CASSPTGRRIQEIQYF. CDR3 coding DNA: TGTGCCAGCAGTCCGACAGGGCGACGGATCCAGGAAATTCAGTACTTC.